These 17 T cell receptor beta chains share one sample of origin, sequenced in a study of regulatory T cells in long-lasting Graves disease. Time point defined: newly diagnosed GD, antithyroid drugs for less than 3 months. The TCR library used RNA extracted from PBMCs. Construction of TCR beta libraries relied on iRepertoire HTBI primers and on Arm-PCR targeting CDR3 regions. One entry per CDR3 protein results from TCRdb running MiXCR on the multiplex PCR reads. Of more than 300,000 distinct CDR3 sequences in the sample, under 20% are singletons; the top ten hold around 20%. The same data also contributed to another study, on T cells in Graves' hyperthyroidism and ophthalmopathy.

The sample was peripheral blood mononuclear cells (PBMCs), taken at new diagnosis, from a patient treated with antithyroid drugs. The receptors originated from a woman aged 18-29 years with Graves disease.

This clonotype came up many times. The chain recombines TRBV6-5 with TRBJ2-5, with 8 bases identical to TRBD2. Trimming took 4 bases from V and 1 from J; bases not matched to a gene: 8. The length of the CDR3 is 16 residues. Germline-derived CDR1 and CDR2 are MNHEY and SVGAGI. The CDR3 DNA reads TGTGCCAGCAGTTCAAATCCTAGCGGGCGCCAAGAGACCCAGTACTTC. Its translation: CASSSNPSGRQETQYF.

This clonotype was detected only a few times. J is TRBJ1-1 and V is TRBV5-1; the D is unclear. The V end was cut by 1 base, the J end by 1 base, with 8 bases between. The CDR3 consists of 14 residues. Germline CDR1 SGHRS, CDR2 YFSETQ. The CDR3 DNA reads TGCGCCAGCAGCTTGTCAGAAGGGAACACTGAAGCTTTCTTT. This translates into CASSLSEGNTEAFF. The full variable domain, in which reference TRBV5-1 and TRBJ1-1 provide the parts outside the CDR3, is KAGVTQTPRYLIKTRGQQVTLSCSPISGHRSVSWYQQTPGQGLQFLFEYFSETQRNKGNFPGRFSGRQFSNSRSEMNVSTLELGDSALYLCASSLSEGNTEAFFGQGTRLTVV.

The chain couples TRBV7-9 to TRBJ2-7; D gene ambiguous. Germline loops: CDR1 SEHNR, CDR2 FQNEAQ (reference sequence). The CDR3 has 14 residues. The V gene lost 1 base and the J gene lost 4 bases, with 11 bases spanning the gap. CDR3 in amino acids: CASSLGYTPYEQYF. The CDR3 nucleotides are TGTGCCAGCAGCTTAGGCTACACACCTTACGAGCAGTACTTC.

This clonotype was picked up many times. The chain couples TRBV28 to TRBJ1-4, with D possibly being TRBD1 (5 bases). Trimming pared 1 base from V and 4 bases from J, leaving 10 bases between. The germline gives CDR1 MDHEN, CDR2 SYDVKM. This CDR3 spans 15 amino acids. The DNA of the CDR3 is TGTGCCAGCAGTTTATTATTCGGGGGTAATGAAAAACTGTTTTTT. This translates into CASSLLFGGNEKLFF. The variable domain in full, with the rest retrieved from reference TRBV28 and TRBJ1-4, is DVKVTQSSRYLVKRTGEKVFLECVQDMDHENMFWYRQDPGLGLRLIYFSYDVKMKEKGDIPEGYSVSREKKERFSLILESASTNQTSMYLCASSLLFGGNEKLFFGSGTQLSVL.

The rearrangement links TRBV6-1 to TRBJ1-6, with 8 bases lining up with TRBD1. The germline V gene has CDR1 MNHNS and CDR2 SASEGT. V lost 6 bases to trimming and J lost 3 bases; unmatched junction nucleotides: 7. CDR3 length equals 16 residues. In DNA form, the CDR3 reads TGTGCCAGCAGACCTACAACAGGGGGCTATAATTCACCCCTCCACTTT. Encoded protein: CASRPTTGGYNSPLHF.

This clonotype has a count of ten or more. The DNA of the CDR3 is TGCAGTGCTAGTTTCGGGAACGAAGCTTTCTTT. It codes for CSASFGNEAFF. The chain is built from TRBV20-1 and TRBJ1-1; the D is unclear. The V gene's germline CDR1 is DFQATT and CDR2 SNEGSKA (reference sequence). V was cut by 3 bases and J by 8 bases, with 10 bases left in between. The CDR3 sequence is 11 residues long.

This clonotype showed up just once. The chain carries TRBV6-1 and TRBJ1-5, with D possibly TRBD1 on 5 matching bases. The CDR3 has 14 residues. The V gene's germline CDR1 is MNHNS and CDR2 SASEGT. The V end was cut by 1 base, the J end by 10 bases, with 14 bases between. The chain's CDR3 is CASSEGQGRNPQHF. In DNA, the CDR3 is TGTGCCAGCAGTGAAGGGCAGGGACGGAATCCCCAGCATTTT.

This clonotype was detected a few times. The CDR3 protein is CSASGGQDRRTDTQYF. DNA for the CDR3: TGCAGTGCTAGTGGCGGTCAGGACAGGAGAACAGATACGCAGTATTTT. The gene calls are TRBV20-1 and TRBJ2-3; 7 positions agree with TRBD1. The CDR3 runs to 16 residues. J lost 3 bases, V lost 3 bases, and 12 bases had no gene match. Per the germline V gene, CDR1 is DFQATT and CDR2 is SNEGSKA (reference sequence).

The V and J genes are TRBV4-1 and TRBJ1-5; D is unclear. Germline V gene data show CDR1 as MGHRA and CDR2 as YSYEKL. V lost 1 base, J lost 6 bases, and 16 bases lay in between. CDR3 size: 16 residues. CDR3 protein: CASSQVGYPPFQPQHF. Written as DNA, the CDR3 is TGCGCCAGCAGCCAAGTGGGGTATCCACCATTTCAGCCCCAGCATTTT.

The chain recombines TRBV12-3 or TRBV12-4 with TRBJ2-2; 7 bases line up with TRBD2. The CDR3 has 19 amino acids. J gave up 1 base and V 5 bases, and 16 bases lay outside the gene matches. The CDR3 region has the DNA TGTGCCAGCAGTCTAGGGGAGGGGATCCCTTTCTTGAACACCGGGGAGCTGTTTTTT. Amino acids: CASSLGEGIPFLNTGELFF.

In its sample, this clonotype was seen many times. The V and J genes are TRBV2 and TRBJ2-5; possibly TRBD2 for D (6 bases). CDR1 is SNHLY, CDR2 FYNNEI, per germline. Trimming stripped 6 bases from V and 4 bases from J, with 18 bases between. The length of the CDR3 is 15 residues. CDR3 in DNA: TGTGCCAGCAGGCGAAACAAACTCGGGAGAGAGACCCAGTACTTC. Its protein is CASRRNKLGRETQYF.

This clonotype was seen ten or more times. The chain joins TRBV3-1 to TRBJ1-1; no clear D gene. The CDR3 is 15 residues long. Germline V gene sequence: CDR1 LGHDT, CDR2 YNNKEL (reference sequence). The V gene lost 4 bases and the J gene lost 5 bases, with 17 bases spanning the gap. CDR3 residues: CASSLDVGRLTEAFF. The CDR3 region has the DNA TGTGCCAGCAGCCTAGACGTCGGCAGGTTGACTGAAGCTTTCTTT.

In its sample, this clonotype was seen a few times. This chain uses TRBV20-1 with TRBJ2-1; D not certain. Trimming removed 3 bases at V and 0 bases at J, with 12 bases between. The length of the CDR3 is 15 residues. Looked up from germline, CDR1 is DFQATT and CDR2 is SNEGSKA (reference sequence). This CDR3 reads CSARARHSSYNEQFF. The DNA for the CDR3 is TGCAGTGCTAGGGCCCGGCATAGCTCCTACAATGAGCAGTTCTTC.

This clonotype was detected ten times or more. This rearrangement joins TRBV7-3 to TRBJ2-2; either TRBD1 or TRBD2 may supply D (6 bases each). Looked up from germline, CDR1 is SGHTA and CDR2 is FQGTGA. The CDR3 loop spans 15 amino acids. V shed 0 bases and J shed 6 bases, with 11 bases lying between them. The CDR3, as DNA: TGTGCCAGCAGCTTAACGAACGGGGGCTCCGGGGAGCTGTTTTTT. This sequence encodes CASSLTNGGSGELFF.

In this sample, this clonotype turned up many times. V and J are TRBV11-2 and TRBJ1-4; TRBD1 might be the D (5 bases). The CDR3 is 17 amino acids. Germline loops: CDR1 SGHAT, CDR2 FQNNGV. The germline V and J ends were trimmed by 4 bases and 6 bases, with 21 bases remaining between them. The CDR3 DNA follows: TGTGCCAGCAGCTATCAATCGGGCGGGACCACCTATGAAAAACTGTTTTTT. It codes for CASSYQSGGTTYEKLFF.

This clonotype was detected ten times or more. This chain connects TRBV20-1 to TRBJ1-2, with TRBD1 identical over 8 bases. The CDR3 has 15 amino acids. Germline trimming cut 0 bases from V and 4 bases from J; bases unmatched to any gene: 7. Per germline, CDR1 DFQATT and CDR2 SNEGSKA (reference sequence). CDR3 loop: CSARDLRGRGYGYTF. CDR3 nucleotide sequence: TGCAGTGCTAGAGATCTCAGGGGGCGGGGCTATGGCTACACCTTC.

This clonotype came up many times. One junction end does not reproduce the germline sequence, and a read error may be involved. The chain combines TRBV27 with TRBJ2-5; TRBD2 matches at 8 bases. The CDR3 sequence is 13 residues long. CDR1 and CDR2 (germline): MNHEY, SMNVEV (reference sequence). The CDR3 nucleotides read TGTGCCAGCGGCCGGGGGGGCCAAGGGACCCAGTACTTC. This codes for CASGRGGQGTQYF.